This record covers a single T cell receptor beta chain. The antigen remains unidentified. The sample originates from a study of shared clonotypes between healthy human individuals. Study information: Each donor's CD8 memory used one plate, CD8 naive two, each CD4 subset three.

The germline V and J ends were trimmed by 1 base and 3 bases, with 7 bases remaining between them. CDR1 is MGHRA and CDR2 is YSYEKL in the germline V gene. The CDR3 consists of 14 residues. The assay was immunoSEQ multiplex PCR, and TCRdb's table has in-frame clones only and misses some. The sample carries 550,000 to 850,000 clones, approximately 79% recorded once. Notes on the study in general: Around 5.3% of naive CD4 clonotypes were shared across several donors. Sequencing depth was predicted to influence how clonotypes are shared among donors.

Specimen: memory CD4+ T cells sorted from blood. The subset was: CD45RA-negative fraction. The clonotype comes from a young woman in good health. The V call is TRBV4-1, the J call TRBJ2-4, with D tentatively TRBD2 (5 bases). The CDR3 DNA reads TGCGCCAGCAGCCAAGTTGGAGGCAAAAACATTCAGTACTTC. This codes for CASSQVGGKNIQYF.